These 4 T cell receptor beta chains were all obtained from the same sample, sequenced in a study of identical twins. TCRdb ran MiXCR on the 5' RACE reads and lists one entry per CDR3 protein. The sample consists of 450,000 to 650,000 distinct CDR3 sequences, around 9.6% of them appearing once. These data are also associated with another study on yellow fever vaccine responses in identical twins.

Sequences were obtained from PBMCs. The receptor source for this set is a woman aged 18-30 years in good health.

V is TRBV6-5 and J is TRBJ2-7; a weak D match, TRBD2 (6 bases). CDR1 MNHEY and CDR2 SVGAGI come from the germline V gene. V was trimmed by 0 bases and J by 6 bases, leaving 9 bases between them. The CDR3 covers 13 residues. This CDR3 reads CASSYSSGGEQYF. For the CDR3, the DNA is TGTGCCAGCAGTTACTCGTCCGGGGGCGAGCAGTACTTC.

This chain links TRBV7-9 with TRBJ2-5; the D gene is possibly TRBD2 (5 bases). The germline V and J ends were trimmed by 1 base and 4 bases, with 13 bases remaining between them. The CDR3 totals 15 residues. CDR1 SEHNR and CDR2 FQNEAQ come from the germline V gene (reference sequence). CDR3 in amino acids: CASSLGGGGGETQYF. CDR3 DNA sequence: TGTGCCAGCAGCTTAGGTGGAGGCGGTGGAGAGACCCAGTACTTC.

Only a few counts were recorded for this clonotype. The rearrangement uses TRBV20-1 and TRBJ1-2; the D is unclear. The CDR3 extends over 13 amino acids. Trimming left V 0 bases short and J 7 bases short, with 12 bases between. Germline loops: CDR1 DFQATT, CDR2 SNEGSKA (reference sequence). CDR3: CSARDLVSGGYTF. The CDR3 DNA reads as TGCAGTGCTAGAGATCTTGTTAGTGGTGGCTACACCTTC.

Many counts were recorded for this clonotype. DNA of the CDR3: TGTGCCAGCAGAGGGGCGGACTATCAGCCCCAGCATTTT. It codes for CASRGADYQPQHF. The chain links TRBV27 to TRBJ1-5; tentatively, D is TRBD1 (5 bases). Looked up from germline, CDR1 is MNHEY and CDR2 is SMNVEV (reference sequence). The CDR3 sequence is 13 residues long. V was shortened by 6 bases and J by 5 bases, with 11 bases between the two germline ends.